This T cell receptor (beta chain) stems from a study of blood T cells in healthy people across ages. Study background: Every two T cells gave about one barcoded beta molecule via template switching.

A second about 7 to 12 cycle PCR used barcoded and J-beta primers. TCRdb fed the 5' RACE reads into MiXCR, producing one record per CDR3 protein. The data hold 1.5 million to 2 million distinct CDR3 sequences, with about 30% observed a single time. This CDR3 is built from 13 residues. Trimming left V 8 bases short and J 2 bases short, with 10 bases between. Germline V gene data show CDR1 as MGHDK and CDR2 as SYGVNS. This clonotype was counted only a few times. It was ten milliliters of peripheral blood that were drawn from each donor. A minimum of 6 micrograms of total RNA was extracted per sample. The rearrangement links TRBV25-1 to TRBJ2-1; no clear D. The sequenced material came from blood. The sequence came from a woman younger than 45 in good health. The CDR3 sequence is CASGQWTYNEQFF. The CDR3 DNA reads as TGTGCCAGCGGCCAGTGGACCTACAATGAGCAGTTCTTC.